This T cell receptor beta chain was retrieved from a study of cytomegalovirus exposure and HLA in healthy donors. Use of 60 Vbeta and 13 Jbeta primers characterized the PCR. Libraries were prepared by immunoSEQ multiplex PCR; TCRdb keeps only in-frame clonotypes and omits some of them. The table has around 14,000 clones, 55% to 75% seen once. This CDR3 has 13 residues. Germline V gene data show CDR1 as ENHRY and CDR2 as SYGVKD. Trimming took off 4 bases at V and 2 bases at J, with 9 bases between the two ends. V is TRBV10-3 and J is TRBJ2-7; D gene unclear. The sample consisted of PBMCs. The receptor was derived from a woman between 50 and 59 years old in good health and CMV-seropositive. This chain's CDR3 is CAISGLQTYEQYF. The CDR3 DNA reads as TGTGCCATCAGTGGACTGCAGACCTACGAGCAGTACTTC.